This T cell receptor beta chain was captured in a study of blood T cell repertoires in COVID-19. Overall study context: Collection of acute and convalescent COVID-19 samples took place in the United States, Italy and Spain. PBMCs, B-cell-depleted T cells, or T cells provided the cDNA or gDNA that made up the material.

Assay: immunoSEQ multiplex PCR; the TCRdb copy retains only in-frame clones and omits some. The sample includes 120,000 to 150,000 clones, 70% to 90% of them seen just once. This clone has a count of ten or more. The origin of this receptor is a human donor with acute or convalescent COVID-19. The donor label of this sample is uncertain. The sequenced material came from peripheral blood.

The DNA of the CDR3 is TGTGCCACCAGTGGGATAGCTAGCGACAACAATGAGCAGTTCTTC. Encoded protein: CATSGIASDNNEQFF. V and J are TRBV24-1 and TRBJ2-1, with D possibly being TRBD2 (6 bases). The CDR3 contains 15 residues. Germline V CDR1 and CDR2: KGHDR, SFDVKD. Trimming removed 5 bases at V and 5 bases at J, with 15 bases between.